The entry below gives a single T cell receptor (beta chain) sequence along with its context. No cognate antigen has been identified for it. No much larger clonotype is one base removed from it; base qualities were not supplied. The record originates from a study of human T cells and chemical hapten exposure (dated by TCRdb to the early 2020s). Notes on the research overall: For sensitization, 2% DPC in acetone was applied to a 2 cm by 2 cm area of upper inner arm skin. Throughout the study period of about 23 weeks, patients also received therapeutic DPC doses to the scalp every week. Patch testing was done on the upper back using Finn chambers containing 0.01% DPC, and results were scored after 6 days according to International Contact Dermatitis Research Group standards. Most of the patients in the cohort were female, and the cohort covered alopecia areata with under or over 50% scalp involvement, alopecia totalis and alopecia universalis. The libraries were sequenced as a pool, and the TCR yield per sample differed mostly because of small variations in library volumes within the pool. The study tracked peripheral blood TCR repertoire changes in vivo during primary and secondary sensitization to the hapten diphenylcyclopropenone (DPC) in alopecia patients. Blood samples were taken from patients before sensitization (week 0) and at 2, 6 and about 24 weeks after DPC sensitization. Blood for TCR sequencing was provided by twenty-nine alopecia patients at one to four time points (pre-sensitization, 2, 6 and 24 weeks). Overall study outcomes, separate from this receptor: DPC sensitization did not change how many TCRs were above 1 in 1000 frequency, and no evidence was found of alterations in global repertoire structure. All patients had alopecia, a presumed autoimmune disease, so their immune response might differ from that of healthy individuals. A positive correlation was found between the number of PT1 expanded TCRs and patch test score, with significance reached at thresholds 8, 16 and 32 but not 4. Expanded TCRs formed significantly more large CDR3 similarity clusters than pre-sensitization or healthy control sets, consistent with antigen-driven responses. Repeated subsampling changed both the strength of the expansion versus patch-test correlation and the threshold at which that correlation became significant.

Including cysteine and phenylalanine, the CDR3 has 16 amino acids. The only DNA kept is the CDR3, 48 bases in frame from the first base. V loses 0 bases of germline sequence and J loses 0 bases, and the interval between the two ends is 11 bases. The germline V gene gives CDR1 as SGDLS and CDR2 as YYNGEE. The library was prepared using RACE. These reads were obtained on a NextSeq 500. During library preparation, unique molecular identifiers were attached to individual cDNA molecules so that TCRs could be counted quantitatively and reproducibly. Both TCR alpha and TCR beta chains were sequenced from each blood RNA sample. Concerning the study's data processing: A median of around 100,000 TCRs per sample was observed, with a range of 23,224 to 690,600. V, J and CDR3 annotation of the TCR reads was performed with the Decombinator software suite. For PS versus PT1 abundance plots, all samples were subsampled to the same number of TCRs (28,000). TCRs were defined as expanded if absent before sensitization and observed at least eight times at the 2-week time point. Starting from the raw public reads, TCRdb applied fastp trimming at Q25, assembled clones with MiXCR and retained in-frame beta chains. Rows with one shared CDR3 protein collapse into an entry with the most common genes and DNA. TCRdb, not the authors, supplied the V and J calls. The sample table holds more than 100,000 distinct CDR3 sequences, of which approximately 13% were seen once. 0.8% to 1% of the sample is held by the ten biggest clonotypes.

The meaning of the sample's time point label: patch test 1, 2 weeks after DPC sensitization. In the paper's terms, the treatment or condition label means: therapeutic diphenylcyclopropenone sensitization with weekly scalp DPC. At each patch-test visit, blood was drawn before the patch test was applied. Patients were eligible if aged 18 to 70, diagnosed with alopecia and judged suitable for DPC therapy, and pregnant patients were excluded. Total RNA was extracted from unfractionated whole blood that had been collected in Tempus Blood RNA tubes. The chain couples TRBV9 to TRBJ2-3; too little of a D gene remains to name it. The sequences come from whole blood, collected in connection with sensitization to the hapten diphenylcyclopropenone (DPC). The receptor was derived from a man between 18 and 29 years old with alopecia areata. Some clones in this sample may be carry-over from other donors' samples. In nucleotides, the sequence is TGTGCCAGCAGCGTAGTGGGCGGATCTAGCACAGATACGCAGTATTTT. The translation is CASSVVGGSSTDTQYF.